Sequencing of this T cell receptor (beta chain) was carried out in a study of blood T cell repertoires in COVID-19. Study-wide background: Samples of COVID-19 (acute and convalescent) were obtained from the United States, Italy and Spain. T cells, B-cell-depleted T cells, or PBMCs supplied cDNA or gDNA.

Losses at the gene ends were 4 bases for V and 0 bases for J; bases not matched to a gene: 5. The CDR3 is 16 residues long. Germline V lookup: CDR1 SGHTA, CDR2 FQGNSA. Original analysis: Quantification of nucleated cells was approximated via reference gene primer amplification. Clones were read by immunoSEQ multiplex PCR, and TCRdb kept only the in-frame ones, dropping some. The V and J calls and clone size come from that table; D and trimming were worked out from the DNA. The sample has 150,000 to 170,000 clones, 70% to 85% seen once. V gene TRBV7-2 combines with J gene TRBJ1-3; 8 bases map to TRBD1. This TCR came from a woman in her sixties or seventies with acute or convalescent COVID-19. Sequencing input: peripheral blood. Here the CDR3 reads CASSSQGASSGNTIYF. The CDR3 region has the DNA TGTGCCAGCAGCTCCCAGGGGGCGAGCTCTGGAAACACCATATATTTT. The full variable domain, in which reference TRBV7-2 and TRBJ1-3 provide the parts outside the CDR3, is GAGVSQSPSNKVTEKGKDVELRCDPISGHTALYWYRQSLGQGLEFLIYFQGNSAPDKSGLPSDRFSAERTGGSVSTLTIQRTQQEDSAVYLCASSSQGASSGNTIYFGEGSWLTVV.